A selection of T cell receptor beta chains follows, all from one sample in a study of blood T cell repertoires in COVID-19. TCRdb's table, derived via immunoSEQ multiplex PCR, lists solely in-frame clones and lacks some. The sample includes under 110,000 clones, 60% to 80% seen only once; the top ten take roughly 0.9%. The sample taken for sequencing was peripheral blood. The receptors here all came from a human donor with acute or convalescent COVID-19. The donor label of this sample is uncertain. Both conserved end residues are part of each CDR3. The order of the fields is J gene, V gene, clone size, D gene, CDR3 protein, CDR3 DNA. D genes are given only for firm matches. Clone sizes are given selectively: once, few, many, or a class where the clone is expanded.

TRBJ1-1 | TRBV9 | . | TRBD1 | CASSAGLGDRLNTEAFF | TGTGCCAGCAGCGCGGGCCTCGGGGACAGATTGAACACTGAAGCTTTCTTT
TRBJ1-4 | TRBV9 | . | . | CASSVTAGVPGDEKLFF | TGTGCCAGCAGCGTTACGGCAGGGGTTCCCGGTGATGAAAAACTGTTTTTT
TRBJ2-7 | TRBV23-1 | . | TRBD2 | CASSPNQAGGPVNYEQYF | TGCGCCAGCAGCCCAAATCAAGCGGGGGGGCCGGTGAACTACGAGCAGTACTTC
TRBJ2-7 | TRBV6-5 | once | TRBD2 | CASHASGGKTYEQYF | TGTGCCAGTCACGCCTCGGGAGGGAAGACCTACGAGCAGTACTTC
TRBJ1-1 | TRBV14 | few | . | CASRRGPLGPLNTEAFF | TGTGCCAGCCGCAGGGGTCCACTCGGGCCCTTGAACACTGAAGCTTTCTTT
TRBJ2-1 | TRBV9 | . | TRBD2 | CASAGGSSYNEQFF | TGTGCCAGCGCGGGGGGGAGCTCCTACAATGAGCAGTTCTTC
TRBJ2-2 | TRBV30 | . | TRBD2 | CAWSAGLAGGFGELFF | TGTGCCTGGAGTGCCGGGCTAGCGGGGGGGTTCGGGGAGCTGTTTTTT
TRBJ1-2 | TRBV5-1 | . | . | CASSSERFYGYTF | TGCGCCAGCAGCAGTGAGAGATTCTATGGCTACACCTTC
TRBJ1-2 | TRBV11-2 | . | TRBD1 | CASRETGGRSPYGYTF | TGTGCCAGCAGGGAAACAGGGGGAAGGTCTCCCTACGGCTACACCTTC
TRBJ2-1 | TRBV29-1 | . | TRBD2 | CSVRLAGGLSEQFF | TGCAGCGTCAGACTAGCGGGGGGCCTCAGTGAGCAGTTCTTC
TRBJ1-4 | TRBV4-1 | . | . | CASSLQPGNEKLFF | TGCGCCAGCAGCCTACAGCCAGGTAATGAAAAACTGTTTTTT
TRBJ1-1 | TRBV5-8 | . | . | CASSLIDRPGTEAFF | TGTGCCAGCAGCTTGATTGACCGTCCGGGCACTGAAGCTTTCTTT
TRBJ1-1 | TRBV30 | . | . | CARGLGTEAFF | TGTGCTAGGGGTTTGGGGACTGAAGCTTTCTTT
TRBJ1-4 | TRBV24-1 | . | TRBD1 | CATSDFQQGREKLFF | TGTGCCACCAGTGATTTTCAACAGGGGCGGGAAAAACTGTTTTTT
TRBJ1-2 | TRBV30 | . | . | CAGNSLEGSGYTF | TGTGCCGGGAATTCCCTGGAGGGGTCGGGCTACACCTTC
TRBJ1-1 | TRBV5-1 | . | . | CASSWMVGVTEAFF | TGCGCCAGCAGCTGGATGGTCGGGGTCACTGAAGCTTTCTTT
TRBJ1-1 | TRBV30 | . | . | CAWSHYTGLITEAFF | TGTGCCTGGAGCCACTATACAGGGCTTATTACTGAAGCTTTCTTT
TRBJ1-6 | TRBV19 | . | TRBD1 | CASSKPGQGNSPLHF | TGTGCCAGTAGTAAACCGGGACAGGGGAATTCACCCCTCCACTTT
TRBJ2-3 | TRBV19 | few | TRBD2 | CASSAGGRADTQYF | TGTGCCAGTTCTGCGGGGGGGCGGGCAGATACGCAGTATTTT
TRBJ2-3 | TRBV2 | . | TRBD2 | CASREFYGGAADTQYF | TGTGCCAGCAGAGAGTTTTACGGGGGGGCGGCAGATACGCAGTATTTT
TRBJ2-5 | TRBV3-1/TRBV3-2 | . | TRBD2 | CASSQDWREGQETQYF | TGTGCCAGCAGCCAAGATTGGCGGGAGGGCCAAGAGACCCAGTACTTC
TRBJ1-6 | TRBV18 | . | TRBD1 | CASSTVFTGTANNSPLHF | TGTGCCAGCTCAACCGTCTTTACCGGGACAGCCAATAATTCACCCCTCCACTTT
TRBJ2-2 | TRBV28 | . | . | CASSFGGEVTGELFF | TGTGCCAGCAGTTTTGGAGGAGAGGTCACCGGGGAGCTGTTTTTT
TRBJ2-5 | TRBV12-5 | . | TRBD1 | CASGLVLGQGEETQYF | TGTGCTAGTGGTTTGGTACTGGGACAGGGGGAAGAGACCCAGTACTTC
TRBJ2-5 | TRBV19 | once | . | CASRREKERTGMLETQYF | TGTGCCAGTAGGCGAGAAAAGGAGCGAACAGGGATGTTGGAGACCCAGTACTTC
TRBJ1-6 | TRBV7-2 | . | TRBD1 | CASSQQGAQGNSPLHF | TGTGCCAGCAGCCAACAGGGGGCACAAGGGAATTCACCCCTCCACTTT
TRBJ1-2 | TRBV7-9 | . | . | CASSSIGGLTF | TGTGCCAGCAGCTCCATAGGCGGGTTGACCTTC
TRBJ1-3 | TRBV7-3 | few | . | CASSDPGTGNTIYF | TGTGCCAGCAGCGACCCCGGGACTGGAAACACCATATATTTT
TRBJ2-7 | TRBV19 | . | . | CASSIPGQMRHEQYF | TGTGCCAGTAGTATCCCCGGACAGATGCGCCACGAGCAGTACTTC
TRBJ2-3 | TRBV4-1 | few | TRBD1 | CASSQNRGTQYF | TGCGCCAGCAGCCAAAACAGGGGCACGCAGTATTTT
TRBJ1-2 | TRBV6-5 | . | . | CASSYARDYGYTF | TGTGCCAGCAGTTACGCCCGGGACTATGGCTACACCTTC
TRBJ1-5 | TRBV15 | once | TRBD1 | CATSRQTGGAGQPQHF | TGTGCCACCAGCAGACAAACAGGGGGCGCAGGTCAGCCCCAGCATTTT
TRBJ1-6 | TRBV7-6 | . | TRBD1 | CASSSEGQGQSPLHF | TGTGCCAGCAGCTCCGAAGGACAGGGGCAATCACCCCTCCACTTT
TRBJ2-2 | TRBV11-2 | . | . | CASSLVAAGELFF | TGTGCCAGCAGCTTAGTGGCGGCCGGGGAGCTGTTTTTT
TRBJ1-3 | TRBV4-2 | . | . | CASSPDSLSGNTIYF | TGTGCCAGCAGCCCGGACAGTCTCTCTGGAAACACCATATATTTT
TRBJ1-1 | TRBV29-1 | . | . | CSVTPPRGGVGGEAFF | TGCAGCGTGACCCCCCCCCGGGGTGGGGTGGGAGGGGAGGCTTTCTTT
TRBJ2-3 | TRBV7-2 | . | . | CASSFIVSTDTQYF | TGTGCCAGCAGCTTTATCGTGAGCACAGATACGCAGTATTTT
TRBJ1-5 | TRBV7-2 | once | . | CASSFVTANQPQHF | TGTGCCAGCAGCTTTGTGACTGCTAATCAGCCCCAGCATTTT
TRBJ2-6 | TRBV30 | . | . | CAWSPITGWSGANVLTF | TGTGCCTGGAGTCCCATTACAGGGTGGTCGGGGGCCAACGTCCTGACTTTC
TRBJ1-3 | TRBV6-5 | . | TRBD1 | CASATGYGNTIYF | TGTGCCAGCGCGACAGGGTATGGAAACACCATATATTTT
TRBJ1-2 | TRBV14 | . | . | CASSHINRRDNNYGYTF | TGTGCCAGCAGTCATATTAATCGCCGGGACAACAACTATGGCTACACCTTC
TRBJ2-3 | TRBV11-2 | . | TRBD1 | CASRYGTGSTDTQYF | TGTGCCAGCAGATATGGGACAGGTAGCACAGATACGCAGTATTTT
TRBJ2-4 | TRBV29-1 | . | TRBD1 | CSVEQTGALNIQYF | TGCAGCGTTGAGCAGACAGGGGCATTAAACATTCAGTACTTC
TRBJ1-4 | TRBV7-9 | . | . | CASSSYGGDEKLFF | TGTGCCAGCAGCTCCTATGGGGGGGATGAAAAACTGTTTTTT
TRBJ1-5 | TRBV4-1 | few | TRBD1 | CASSQSGTVSGQPQHF | TGCGCCAGCAGCCAGTCCGGGACAGTTAGCGGCCAGCCCCAGCATTTT
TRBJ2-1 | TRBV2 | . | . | CASRSTLAFTDNEQFF | TGTGCCAGCAGGTCCACACTAGCATTCACCGACAATGAGCAGTTCTTC
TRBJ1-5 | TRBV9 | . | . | CASSVATGQPQHF | TGTGCCAGCAGCGTAGCTACAGGACAGCCCCAGCATTTT
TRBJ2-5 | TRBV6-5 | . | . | CASSRGETQYF | TGTGCCAGCAGTCGGGGGGAGACCCAGTACTTC